These 22 T cell receptor beta chains were sequenced from one sample in a study of T-cell reconstitution after alpha-beta-depleted transplantation in children. A TCRbeta library incorporating unique molecular identifiers was prepared. Each CDR3 protein gets one entry after TCRdb re-called the PCR reads with MiXCR. The repertoire holds 200,000 to 250,000 distinct CDR3 sequences, with around 8% as singletons. The specimen was PBMCs, mostly from graft donor cells, collected 180 days after TCRalphabeta/CD19-depleted stem cell transplant. Receptor source: a male patient younger than 18 who had a stem cell transplant for acute lymphoblastic leukemia, so the T cells may come from the graft donor.

In this sample, this clonotype turned up many times. The CDR3 DNA follows: TGTGCCAGCTTGGGACAGGGGGCGGCCGGGGAGCTGTTTTTT. This gives the protein CASLGQGAAGELFF. This chain links TRBV19 with TRBJ2-2; 12 nucleotides line up with TRBD1. Per germline, CDR1 LNHDA and CDR2 SQIVND (reference sequence). The CDR3 is 14 amino acids. The ends lost 9 bases at V and 6 bases at J; junction bases unmatched: 5. The full variable domain, completed using reference TRBV19 and TRBJ2-2, is DGGITQSPKYLFRKEGQNVTLSCEQNLNHDAMYWYRQDPGQGLRLIYYSQIVNDFQKGDIAEGYSVSREKKESFPLTVTSAQKNPTAFYLCASLGQGAAGELFFGEGSRLTVL.

This clonotype was counted many times. This chain links TRBV19 with TRBJ1-1; tentatively, D is TRBD1 (5 bases). Germline V CDR1 and CDR2: LNHDA, SQIVND (reference sequence). The CDR3 sequence is 12 residues long. V lost 6 bases and J 2 bases, leaving 7 bases between the germline ends. The CDR3 nucleotides read TGTGCCAGTAGAGGGACTAACACTGAAGCTTTCTTT. This gives the protein CASRGTNTEAFF.

This clonotype showed up many times. The chain carries TRBV6-9 and TRBJ2-7; 7 bases align to TRBD2. In germline, CDR1 is MNHGY, CDR2 SVAAGI. Losses at the gene ends were 4 bases for V and 0 bases for J; bases not matched to a gene: 12. The CDR3 length is 17 residues. The CDR3, as DNA: TGTGCCAGCAGTTCATCCCTCGGGCGGGAGTTCTCCTACGAGCAGTACTTC. It translates to CASSSSLGREFSYEQYF.

Ten or more counts support this clonotype. J is TRBJ2-1 and V is TRBV4-3; D unclear. Germline V gene lookup returns CDR1 LGHNA and CDR2 YSLEER. The CDR3 length is 16 residues. V was cut by 0 bases and J by 4 bases, with 13 bases left in between. CDR3 sequence (DNA): TGCGCCAGCAGCCAAGAGACATCGCACTATTACAATGAGCAGTTCTTC. This codes for CASSQETSHYYNEQFF.

This clonotype was counted ten times or more. The chain couples TRBV7-6 to TRBJ2-7; TRBD1 matches 9 bases. V gave up 4 bases and J gave up 3 bases; unmatched junction bases: 7. Germline CDR1 reads SGHVS; CDR2 reads FNYEAQ. The CDR3 runs 15 residues. CDR3 coding DNA: TGTGCCAGCAGCTCCGCTACGGGACAGGGCTACGAGCAGTACTTC. It specifies CASSSATGQGYEQYF. The complete variable domain, with remaining parts taken from reference TRBV7-6 and TRBJ2-7, reads GAGVSQSPRYKVTKRGQDVALRCDPISGHVSLYWYRQALGQGPEFLTYFNYEAQQDKSGLPNDRFSAERPEGSISTLTIQRTEQRDSAMYRCASSSATGQGYEQYFGPGTRLTVT.

This clonotype appeared many times. CDR3 amino acids: CASSLDRADTQYF. CDR3 DNA: TGCGCCAGCAGCTTGGATCGGGCAGATACGCAGTATTTT. This chain uses TRBV5-1 with TRBJ2-3; D remains unclear. The germline CDR1 and CDR2 sequences are SGHRS and YFSETQ. There are 13 residues in the CDR3. The V and J ends lost 0 bases and 4 bases respectively, with 6 bases between them.

V usage is TRBV3-1 and J usage is TRBJ2-5; 11 nucleotides match TRBD2. V lost 3 bases to trimming and J lost 5 bases; unmatched junction nucleotides: 11. Germline V lookup: CDR1 LGHDT, CDR2 YNNKEL (reference sequence). The CDR3 consists of 17 residues. CDR3 bases: TGTGCCAGCAGCCATCAAATAGCGGGGGGGCCGAAGGAGACCCAGTACTTC. Protein: CASSHQIAGGPKETQYF.

At least ten counts were recorded for this clonotype. The chain uses TRBV6-5 and TRBJ1-2, with 7 bases aligning to TRBD1. With V trimmed by 5 bases and J by 8 bases, 5 bases remained unmatched. The CDR3 runs to 12 residues. Germline lookup yields CDR1 MNHEY and CDR2 SVGAGI. CDR3 sequence reads: CASSQGVGGYTF. In DNA form, the CDR3 reads TGTGCCAGCAGTCAGGGGGTGGGAGGCTACACCTTC.

This clonotype occurred many times. V usage is TRBV12-3 or TRBV12-4 and J usage is TRBJ2-7; 7 bases are shared with TRBD1. This CDR3 spans 15 amino acids. The V and J ends lost 6 bases and 4 bases, in that order; junction bases with no gene match: 12. This CDR3 reads CASSLLDRRIYEQYF. Written as DNA, the CDR3 is TGTGCCAGCAGCCTATTGGACAGGAGGATTTACGAGCAGTACTTC.

This clonotype was observed a single time. V usage is TRBV3-1 and J usage is TRBJ2-3; 7 nucleotides align to TRBD2. Germline values: CDR1 LGHDT, CDR2 YNNKEL (reference sequence). This CDR3 has 17 residues. V trimming: 4 bases; J trimming: 2 bases; junction bases outside the gene matches: 12. Here the CDR3 DNA reads TGTGCCAGCAGCCGCCAAGTCGCTGGGGGGGTCACAGATACGCAGTATTTT. Translated, it gives CASSRQVAGGVTDTQYF.

This clonotype was detected ten times or more. The chain links TRBV27 to TRBJ2-3; D gene unclear. Trimming left V 6 bases short and J 2 bases short, with 15 bases between. This CDR3 spans 15 amino acids. The germline V gene has CDR1 MNHEY and CDR2 SMNVEV (reference sequence). CDR3 sequence reads: CASSPLGIFTDTQYF. CDR3 DNA sequence: TGTGCCAGCAGCCCGTTAGGTATCTTCACAGATACGCAGTATTTT.

This clonotype came up many times. The rearrangement uses TRBV6-2 or TRBV6-3 and TRBJ2-1, with 12 bases lining up with TRBD2. The CDR3 length is 16 residues. Trimming took 6 bases from V and 7 from J; bases not matched to a gene: 10. The germline V gene encodes CDR1 MNHEY and CDR2 SVGEGT. The CDR3 nucleotides read TGTGCCAGCAGGCCGCGACTAGCGGGGGCGAAGAATGAGCAGTTCTTC. This codes for CASRPRLAGAKNEQFF.

Comment on this clonotype: Since a much larger clone is just one base distant, this may be a read error. V gene TRBV4-1 combines with J gene TRBJ1-2; D may be TRBD1 (5 bases). Germline assignment: CDR1 MGHRA and CDR2 YSYEKL. The CDR3 has 14 amino acids. V lost 1 base to trimming and J lost 6 bases, with 12 bases between them. CDR3 residues: CASSQVQGGNGYTF. CDR3 DNA sequence: TGCGCCAGCAGCCAAGTCCAGGGCGGCAATGGCTACACCTTC.

This clonotype was seen at least ten times. V is TRBV20-1 and J is TRBJ1-6; D gene ambiguous. Trimming stripped 4 bases from V and 0 bases from J, with 7 bases between. CDR3 length: 14 amino acids. Germline CDR1 reads DFQATT; CDR2 reads SNEGSKA (reference sequence). The CDR3 region is CSANRGSYNSPLHF. The CDR3 bases are TGCAGTGCTAACAGAGGCTCCTATAATTCACCCCTCCACTTT.

This clonotype showed up many times. The chain links TRBV20-1 to TRBJ2-7, with a tentative D call TRBD2 (5 bases). Per the germline V gene, CDR1 is DFQATT and CDR2 is SNEGSKA (reference sequence). CDR3 length: 10 residues. Trimming cost V 8 bases and J 4 bases, with 9 bases left between them. In DNA, the CDR3 is TGCAGTTCCCGCGGGTACGAGCAGTACTTC. Its protein is CSSRGYEQYF.

This clonotype was observed many times. The J gene is TRBJ2-5, the V gene TRBV7-2, with D unclear. The V gene's germline CDR1 is SGHTA and CDR2 FQGNSA. The CDR3 spans 13 residues. V dropped 5 bases and J dropped 1 base, with 8 bases sitting between them. The CDR3 region is CASSMVPQETQYF. The DNA of the CDR3 is TGTGCCAGCAGCATGGTCCCCCAAGAGACCCAGTACTTC.

This clonotype was detected many times. J is TRBJ1-1 and V is TRBV5-1; D is undetermined. The V end was cut by 2 bases, the J end by 3 bases, with 11 bases between. Germline V lookup: CDR1 SGHRS, CDR2 YFSETQ. This CDR3 spans 14 amino acids. DNA for the CDR3: TGCGCCAGCAGCTTCACGGGGATGTACACTGAAGCTTTCTTT. Its protein product is CASSFTGMYTEAFF.

A note on this clonotype: A much more abundant neighbour one base away suggests this may be a read error. The rearrangement uses TRBV7-2 and TRBJ1-2, with D unclear. Germline-derived CDR1 and CDR2 are SGHTA and FQGNSA. V lost 7 bases, J lost 1 base, and 22 bases lay in between. The CDR3 runs to 17 residues. The CDR3 region has the DNA TGTGCCAGCATCAATCCCGGGCGGGTCACCCGTAACTATGGCTACACCTTC. It is translated as CASINPGRVTRNYGYTF.

This clonotype came up many times. The rearrangement uses TRBV11-2 and TRBJ1-5, with a weak D call TRBD1 (6 bases). Germline CDR1 is SGHAT and CDR2 is FQNNGV. With 0 bases removed from V and 9 bases from J, the gap between germline ends came to 9 bases. The CDR3 is made up of 13 amino acids. CDR3 DNA sequence: TGTGCCAGCAGCTTAGAAGGAGGGGGGCCCCAGCATTTT. Its protein product is CASSLEGGGPQHF.

The chain couples TRBV23-1 to TRBJ1-5; 11 positions agree with TRBD1. TRBV23-1 counts as an open reading frame of uncertain function. CDR3 length: 19 residues. V lost 4 bases, J lost 0 bases, and 11 bases stayed unmatched. CDR3 region: CASSRFGTGGPCSNQPQHF. CDR3 DNA sequence: TGCGCCAGCAGTCGATTCGGGACAGGGGGGCCCTGTAGCAATCAGCCCCAGCATTTT.

This clonotype was seen ten or more times. The chain joins TRBV18 to TRBJ2-1; 7 bases align to TRBD1. Germline assignment: CDR1 KGHSH and CDR2 LQKENI. The V and J ends lost 3 bases and 7 bases, in that order; junction bases with no gene match: 3. This CDR3 is built from 13 residues. CDR3 loop: CASSPGRGNEQFF. DNA for the CDR3: TGTGCCAGCTCACCGGGCAGGGGGAATGAGCAGTTCTTC. The full variable domain, its missing parts supplied by reference TRBV18 and TRBJ2-1, is NAGVMQNPRHLVRRRGQEARLRCSPMKGHSHVYWYRQLPEEGLKFMVYLQKENIIDESGMPKERFSAEFPKEGPSILRIQQVVRGDSAAYFCASSPGRGNEQFFGPGTRLTVL.

This clonotype has a count of ten or more. This chain joins TRBV4-2 and TRBJ1-4; 7 bases line up with TRBD1. After removal of 3 bases from V and 5 bases from J, the junction contained 6 bases not matched to a gene. CDR1 and CDR2 (germline): LGHNA, YNFKEQ. This CDR3 is 15 amino acids long. DNA of the CDR3: TGTGCCAGCAGCCAGACCACAGGGGACAATGAAAAACTGTTTTTT. Translation: CASSQTTGDNEKLFF.